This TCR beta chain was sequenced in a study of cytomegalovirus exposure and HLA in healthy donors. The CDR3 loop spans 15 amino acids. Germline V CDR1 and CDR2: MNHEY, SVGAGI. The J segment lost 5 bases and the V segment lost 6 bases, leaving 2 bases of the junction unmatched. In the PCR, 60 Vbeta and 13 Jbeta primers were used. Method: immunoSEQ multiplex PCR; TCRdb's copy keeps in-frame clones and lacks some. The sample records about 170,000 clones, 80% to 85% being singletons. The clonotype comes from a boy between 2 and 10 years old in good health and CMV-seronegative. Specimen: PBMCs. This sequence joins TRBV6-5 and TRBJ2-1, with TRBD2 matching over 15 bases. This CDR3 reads CASRGLAGGDNEQFF. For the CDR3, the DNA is TGTGCCAGCAGGGGACTAGCGGGAGGAGACAATGAGCAGTTCTTC.